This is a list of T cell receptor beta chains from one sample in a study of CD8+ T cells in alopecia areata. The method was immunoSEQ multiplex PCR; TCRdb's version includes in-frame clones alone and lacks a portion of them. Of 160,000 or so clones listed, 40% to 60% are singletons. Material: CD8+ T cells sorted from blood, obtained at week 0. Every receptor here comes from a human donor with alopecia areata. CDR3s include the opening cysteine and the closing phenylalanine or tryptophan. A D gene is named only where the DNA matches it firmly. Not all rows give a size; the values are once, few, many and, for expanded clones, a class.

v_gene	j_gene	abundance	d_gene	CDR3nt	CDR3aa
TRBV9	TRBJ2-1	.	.	TGTGCCAGCAGCGTCCGACAGTCGAGCTCCTACAATGAGCAGTTCTTC	CASSVRQSSSYNEQFF
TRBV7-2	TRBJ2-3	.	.	TGTGCCAGCAGCCCAGGACTGGTGAATCTGATCGATACGCAGTATTTT	CASSPGLVNLIDTQYF
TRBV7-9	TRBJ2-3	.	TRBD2	TGTGCCAGCAGCTTAGGAACTAGCGGGGGGCAAGACCTCACAGATACGCAGTATTTT	CASSLGTSGGQDLTDTQYF
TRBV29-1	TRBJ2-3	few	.	TGCAGCGCCCTTCCGGGGGCAGATACGCAGTATTTT	CSALPGADTQYF
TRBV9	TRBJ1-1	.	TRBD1	TGTGCCAGCAGCGCGGGGGACAGGGAAGCTTTCTTT	CASSAGDREAFF
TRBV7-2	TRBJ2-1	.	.	TGTGCCAGCAGCTTAGCCCTTCCAACGTCCTACTCCTACAATGAGCAGTTCTTC	CASSLALPTSYSYNEQFF
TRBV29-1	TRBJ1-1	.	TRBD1	TGCAGCGTCCACCGGGACAGTGAAGCTTTCTTT	CSVHRDSEAFF
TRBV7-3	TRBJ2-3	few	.	TGTGCCAGCAGCTTAGGGTTAGCAGATACGCAGTATTTT	CASSLGLADTQYF
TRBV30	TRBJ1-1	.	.	TGTGCCTGGACGATAGACCGGACCGAAGCTTTCTTT	CAWTIDRTEAFF
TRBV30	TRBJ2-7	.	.	TGTGCCTGGAGTGTAATGAGGTTCTACGAGCAGTACTTC	CAWSVMRFYEQYF
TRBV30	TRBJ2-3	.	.	TGTGCCTGGAGTGTAAGCCTTCGGGGAGATACGCAGTATTTT	CAWSVSLRGDTQYF
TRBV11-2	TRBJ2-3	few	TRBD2	TGTGCCAGCAGCCGGCTTGGGACTAAAGATACGCAGTATTTT	CASSRLGTKDTQYF
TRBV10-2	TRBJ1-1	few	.	TGCGCCAGCAGTGATGAGGAGAACACTGAAGCTTTCTTT	CASSDEENTEAFF
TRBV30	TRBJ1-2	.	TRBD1	TGTGCCTTATGGACAGGAGCCATCAACTATGGCTACACCTTC	CALWTGAINYGYTF
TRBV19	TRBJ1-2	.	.	TGTGCCAGTAGTACATCAGGGGTCCCGTACTATGGCTACACCTTC	CASSTSGVPYYGYTF
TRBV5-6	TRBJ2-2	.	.	TGTGCCAGCAGCTTGTCCACAGAGAACACCGGGGAGCTGTTTTTT	CASSLSTENTGELFF
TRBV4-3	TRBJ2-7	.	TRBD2	TGCGCCAGCAGCCAAGAGACTAGCGGGAACTCCTACGAGCAGTACTTC	CASSQETSGNSYEQYF
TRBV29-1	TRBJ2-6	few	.	TGCAGCGCCCGAGGGACCGGCTCTGGGGCCAACGTCCTGACTTTC	CSARGTGSGANVLTF
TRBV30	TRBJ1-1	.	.	TGTGCCTGGACCGACGGGAACACTGAAGCTTTCTTT	CAWTDGNTEAFF
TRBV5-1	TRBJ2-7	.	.	TGCGCCAGCAGCTTGGCGGGTATCGACGGGACCTACGAGCAGTACTTC	CASSLAGIDGTYEQYF
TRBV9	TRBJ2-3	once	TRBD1	TGTGCCAGCAGCGTAGGGACAGGCCTGGCAGATACGCAGTATTTT	CASSVGTGLADTQYF
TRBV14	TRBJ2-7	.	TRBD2	TGTGCCAGCAGCTACACGGGAGGAGTTTACGAGCAGTACTTC	CASSYTGGVYEQYF
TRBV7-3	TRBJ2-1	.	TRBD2	TGTGCCAGCAGCTACCCCGGGACTAGCGAAATGAATGAGCAGTTCTTC	CASSYPGTSEMNEQFF
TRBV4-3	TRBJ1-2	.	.	TGCGCCAGCAGCCAAGCTCAAGGTTATGGCTACACCTTC	CASSQAQGYGYTF
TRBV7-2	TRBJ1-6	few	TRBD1	TGTGCCAGCAGCTTAGCCTCCCGGGACAGGGGAAATTCACCCCTCCACTTT	CASSLASRDRGNSPLHF
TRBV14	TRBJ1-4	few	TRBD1	TGTGCCAGCAGCCAATTCAGGGGGCGAGGCGAAAAACTGTTTTTT	CASSQFRGRGEKLFF
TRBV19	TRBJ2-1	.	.	TGTGCCAGTAGTATGGGGGGACTGACGCCCCACGAGCAGTTCTTC	CASSMGGLTPHEQFF
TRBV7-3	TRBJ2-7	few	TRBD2	TGTGCCAGCAGCTCACTCGGGGGAGGGAAACCCGAGCAGTACTTC	CASSSLGGGKPEQYF
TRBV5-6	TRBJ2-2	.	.	TGTGCCAGCAGCTCCTCACGGGAGCTGTTTTTT	CASSSSRELFF
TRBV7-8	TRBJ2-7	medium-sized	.	TGTGCCAGCAGCTTGGGCAGTATTTCCTACGAGCAGTACTTC	CASSLGSISYEQYF
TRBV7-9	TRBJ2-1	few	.	TGTGCCAGCAGCTACGGACGTGATGAGTTCTTC	CASSYGRDEFF
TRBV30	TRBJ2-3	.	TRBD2	TGTGCCTGGAGTGCGGGGGGTTCCACAGATACGCAGTATTTT	CAWSAGGSTDTQYF
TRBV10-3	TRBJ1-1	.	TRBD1	TGTGCCACCCGCACAGGGGACACTGAAGCTTTCTTT	CATRTGDTEAFF
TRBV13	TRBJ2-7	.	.	TGTGCCAGCAGCTTACGCGGGCCCTACGAGCAGTACTTC	CASSLRGPYEQYF
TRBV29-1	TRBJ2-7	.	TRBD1	TGCAGCGCTTCGGGACAGGGCAACGAGCAGTACTTC	CSASGQGNEQYF
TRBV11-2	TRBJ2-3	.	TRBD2	TGTGCCAGCAGCTTAGAGAGGGGGACTAGCGGGGCTTCCCGCACAGATACGCAGTATTTT	CASSLERGTSGASRTDTQYF
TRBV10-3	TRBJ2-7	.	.	TGTGCCATCTTGCTCGACAACTCCTACGAGCAGTACTTC	CAILLDNSYEQYF
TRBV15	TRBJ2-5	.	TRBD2	TGTGCCACCAGCTCAACGAGAGAGCGGGGGGGCGTACGAGAGACCCAGTACTTC	CATSSTRERGGVRETQYF
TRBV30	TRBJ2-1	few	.	TGTGCCTGGACGGCTTTCTCCTACAATGAGCAGTTCTTC	CAWTAFSYNEQFF
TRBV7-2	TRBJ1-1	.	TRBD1	TGTGCCAGCAGCGTAGAATTACAGGGGGCTGCCACTGAAGCTTTCTTT	CASSVELQGAATEAFF
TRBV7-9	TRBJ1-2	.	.	TGTGCCAGCAGCCCAGTTACAGGGTCCCATGGCTACACCTTC	CASSPVTGSHGYTF
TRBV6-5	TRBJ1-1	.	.	TGTGCCAGCAGCTATGAACCGAACACTGAAGCTTTCTTT	CASSYEPNTEAFF
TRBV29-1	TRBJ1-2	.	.	TGCAGCGTTGTGTCAGGTGACGCATATGGCTACACCTTC	CSVVSGDAYGYTF
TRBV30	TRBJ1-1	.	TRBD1	TGTGCCTGGATCCGGACAGGACCGAACACTGAAGCTTTCTTT	CAWIRTGPNTEAFF
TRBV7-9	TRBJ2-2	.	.	TGTGCCAGCAGCTTCGGAGGGACAGCCACCGGGGAGCTGTTTTTT	CASSFGGTATGELFF
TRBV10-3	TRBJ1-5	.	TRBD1	TGTGCCATCGAGAACCTGTCCCGGGACAGGGTTGTAGGAATCAGGCCCCAGCATTTT	CAIENLSRDRVVGIRPQHF
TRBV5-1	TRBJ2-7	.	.	TGCGCCAGCAACGATCTCGAGACAGGCCAACAGTACTTC	CASNDLETGQQYF
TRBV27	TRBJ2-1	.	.	TGTGCCAGCAGTTTGGGTTCCTACAATGAGCAGTTCTTC	CASSLGSYNEQFF
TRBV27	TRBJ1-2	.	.	TGTGCCAGCAGACCTCGAGGGGGAAACTATGGCTACACCTTC	CASRPRGGNYGYTF
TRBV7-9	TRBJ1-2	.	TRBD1	TGTGCCAGCAGCGGTAGGCGGACAGGGGGACATGGCTACACCTTC	CASSGRRTGGHGYTF
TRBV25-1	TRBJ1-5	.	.	TGTGCCAGCAGTGTCGGGGGGAGCAATCAGCCCCAGCATTTT	CASSVGGSNQPQHF
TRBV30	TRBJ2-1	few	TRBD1	TGTGCCTGGAGCACAGGGGGTAATGAGCAGTTCTTC	CAWSTGGNEQFF
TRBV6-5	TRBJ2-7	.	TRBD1	TGTGCCAGCAGCCCGGGACAGGTAACCTACGAGCAGTACTTC	CASSPGQVTYEQYF
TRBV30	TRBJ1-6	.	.	TGTGCCTGGACCGGGACCTATAATTCACCCCTCCACTTT	CAWTGTYNSPLHF
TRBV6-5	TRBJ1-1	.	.	TGTGCCAGCAGTTACTCCGACGTCCTAACTGAAGCTTTCTTT	CASSYSDVLTEAFF
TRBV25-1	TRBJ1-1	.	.	TGTGCCAGCAGTGTTGGAACTGAGGCTTTCTTT	CASSVGTEAFF
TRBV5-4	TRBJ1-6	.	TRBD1	TGTGCCAGCAGCTTAGACAGGGGAAAGGGTTCACCCCTCCACTTT	CASSLDRGKGSPLHF
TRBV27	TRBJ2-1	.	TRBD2	TGTGCCAGCACTTCGGGGGGCTCCTACAATGAGCAGTTCTTC	CASTSGGSYNEQFF
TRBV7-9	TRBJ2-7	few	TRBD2	TGTGCCAGCAGACACGAATCCCCCCTTTCTAGCGGGGACTCCTACGAGCAGTACTTC	CASRHESPLSSGDSYEQYF
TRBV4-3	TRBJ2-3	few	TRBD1	TGCGCCAGCAGCCAAACGACAGGGGAGGATACGCAGTATTTT	CASSQTTGEDTQYF